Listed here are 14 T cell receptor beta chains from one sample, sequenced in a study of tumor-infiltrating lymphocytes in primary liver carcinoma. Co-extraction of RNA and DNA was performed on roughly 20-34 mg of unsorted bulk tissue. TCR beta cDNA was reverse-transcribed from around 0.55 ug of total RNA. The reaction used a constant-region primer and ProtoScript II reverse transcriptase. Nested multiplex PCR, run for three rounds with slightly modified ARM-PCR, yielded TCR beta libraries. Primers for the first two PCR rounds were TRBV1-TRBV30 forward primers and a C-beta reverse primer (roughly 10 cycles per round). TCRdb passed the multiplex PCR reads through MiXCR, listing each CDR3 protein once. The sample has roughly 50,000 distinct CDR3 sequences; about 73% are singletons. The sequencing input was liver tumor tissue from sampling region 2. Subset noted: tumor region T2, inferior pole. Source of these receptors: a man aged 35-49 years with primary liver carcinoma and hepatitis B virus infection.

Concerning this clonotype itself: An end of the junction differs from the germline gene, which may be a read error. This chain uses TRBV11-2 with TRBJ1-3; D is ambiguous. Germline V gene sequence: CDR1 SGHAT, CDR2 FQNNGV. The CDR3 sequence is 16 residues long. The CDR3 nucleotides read TGTGCCAGAAGCTTAGATCTAGACTACTCTGGAGAGACCATATATTTT. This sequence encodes CARSLDLDYSGETIYF.

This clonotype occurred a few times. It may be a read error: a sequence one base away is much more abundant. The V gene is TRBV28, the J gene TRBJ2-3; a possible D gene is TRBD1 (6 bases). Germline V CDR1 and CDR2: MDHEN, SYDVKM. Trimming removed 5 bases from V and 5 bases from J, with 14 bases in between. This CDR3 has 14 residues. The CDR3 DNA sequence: TGTGCCAGCAGTGGGGGACAAGAGGTAGATACGCAGTATTTT. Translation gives CASSGGQEVDTQYF.

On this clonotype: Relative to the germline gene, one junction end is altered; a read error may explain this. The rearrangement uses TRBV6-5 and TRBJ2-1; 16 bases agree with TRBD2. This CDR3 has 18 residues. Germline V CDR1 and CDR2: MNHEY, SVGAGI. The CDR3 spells CARSWDKGTSGRAHEQFF. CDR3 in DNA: TGTGCCCGCTCGTGGGACAAAGGGACTAGCGGGAGGGCGCATGAACAGTTCTTC.

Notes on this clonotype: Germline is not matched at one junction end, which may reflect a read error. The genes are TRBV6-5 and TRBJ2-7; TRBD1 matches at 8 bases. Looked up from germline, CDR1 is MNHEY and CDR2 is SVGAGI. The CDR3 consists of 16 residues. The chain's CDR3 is CANSYSGTGGSYEQYF. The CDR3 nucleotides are TGTGCCAACAGTTACTCGGGGACAGGTGGCTCCTACGAGCAGTACTTC.

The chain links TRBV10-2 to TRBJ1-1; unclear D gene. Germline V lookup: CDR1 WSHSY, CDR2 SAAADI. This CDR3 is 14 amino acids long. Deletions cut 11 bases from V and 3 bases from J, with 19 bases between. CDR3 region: CACSEWAGDTEAFF. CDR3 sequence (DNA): TGCGCCTGTAGTGAATGGGCTGGGGACACTGAAGCTTTCTTT.

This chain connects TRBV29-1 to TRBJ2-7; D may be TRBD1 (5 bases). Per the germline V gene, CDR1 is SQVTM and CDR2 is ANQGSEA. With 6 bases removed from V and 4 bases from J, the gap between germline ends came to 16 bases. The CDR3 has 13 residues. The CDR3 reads CSVLTEAGYEQYF. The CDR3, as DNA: TGCAGCGTCCTGACAGAGGCCGGTTACGAGCAGTACTTC.

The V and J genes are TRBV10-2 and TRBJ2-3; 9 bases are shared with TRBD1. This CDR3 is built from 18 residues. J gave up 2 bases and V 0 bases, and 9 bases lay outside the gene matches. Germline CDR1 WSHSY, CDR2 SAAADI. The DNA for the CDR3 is TGCGCCAGCAGTGAGTCGATTAAGGGACAGGGACCCACAGATACGCAGTATTTT. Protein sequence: CASSESIKGQGPTDTQYF.

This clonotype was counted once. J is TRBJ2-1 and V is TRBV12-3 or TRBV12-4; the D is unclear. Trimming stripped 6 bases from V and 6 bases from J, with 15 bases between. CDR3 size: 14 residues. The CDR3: CASRLPPSSNEQFF. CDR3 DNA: TGTGCCAGCAGGTTACCCCCGTCTAGCAATGAGCAGTTCTTC.

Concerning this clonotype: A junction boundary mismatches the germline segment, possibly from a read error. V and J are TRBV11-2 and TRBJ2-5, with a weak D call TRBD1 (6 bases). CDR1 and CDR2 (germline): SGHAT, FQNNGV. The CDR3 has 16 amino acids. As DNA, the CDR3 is TGTGCCAGCAGATCTCGGGACACGGCCCACCGAGAGACTCAGTACTTC. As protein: CASRSRDTAHRETQYF.

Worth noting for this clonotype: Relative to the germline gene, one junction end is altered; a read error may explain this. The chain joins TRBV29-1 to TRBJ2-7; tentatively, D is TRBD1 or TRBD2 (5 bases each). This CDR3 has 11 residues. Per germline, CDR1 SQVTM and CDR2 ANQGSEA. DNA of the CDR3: TGCAGCGGAGGGGCTGCCTACGGGCAGTACTTC. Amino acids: CSGGAAYGQYF.

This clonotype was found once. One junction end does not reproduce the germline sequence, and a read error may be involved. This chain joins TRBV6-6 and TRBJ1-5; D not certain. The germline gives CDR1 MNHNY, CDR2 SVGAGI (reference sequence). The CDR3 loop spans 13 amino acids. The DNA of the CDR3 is TGTGCCAGCAGGCCGACGTCTAGTCAGTCCCAACATTTT. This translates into CASRPTSSQSQHF.

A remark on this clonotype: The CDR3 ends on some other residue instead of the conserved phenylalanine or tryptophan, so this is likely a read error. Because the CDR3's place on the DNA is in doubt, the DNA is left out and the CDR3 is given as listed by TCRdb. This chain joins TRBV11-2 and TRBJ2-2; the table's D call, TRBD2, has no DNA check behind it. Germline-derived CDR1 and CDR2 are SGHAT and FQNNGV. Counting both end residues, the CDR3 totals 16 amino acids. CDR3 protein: CASSLVALTGAGEPFS.

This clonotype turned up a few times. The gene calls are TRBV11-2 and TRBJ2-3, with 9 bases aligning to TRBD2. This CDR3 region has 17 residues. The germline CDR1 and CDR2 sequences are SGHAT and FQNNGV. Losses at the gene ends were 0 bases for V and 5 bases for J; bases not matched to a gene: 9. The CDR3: CASSLESGRRHQDTQYF. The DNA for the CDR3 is TGTGCCAGCAGCTTAGAGAGCGGGAGGCGCCATCAAGATACGCAGTATTTT. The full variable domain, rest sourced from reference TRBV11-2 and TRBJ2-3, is EAGVAQSPRYKIIEKRQSVAFWCNPISGHATLYWYQQILGQGPKLLIQFQNNGVVDDSQLPKDRFSAERLKGVDSTLKIQPAKLEDSAVYLCASSLESGRRHQDTQYFGPGTRLTVL.

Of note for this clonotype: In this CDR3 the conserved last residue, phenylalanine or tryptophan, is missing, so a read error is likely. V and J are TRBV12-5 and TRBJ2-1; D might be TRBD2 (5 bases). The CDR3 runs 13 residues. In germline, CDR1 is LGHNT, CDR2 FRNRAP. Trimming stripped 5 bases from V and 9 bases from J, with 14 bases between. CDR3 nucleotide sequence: TGTGCTAGTGGTAGTGGGAGTTCCCGTGAGCAGTTCTGC. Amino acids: CASGSGSSREQFC.